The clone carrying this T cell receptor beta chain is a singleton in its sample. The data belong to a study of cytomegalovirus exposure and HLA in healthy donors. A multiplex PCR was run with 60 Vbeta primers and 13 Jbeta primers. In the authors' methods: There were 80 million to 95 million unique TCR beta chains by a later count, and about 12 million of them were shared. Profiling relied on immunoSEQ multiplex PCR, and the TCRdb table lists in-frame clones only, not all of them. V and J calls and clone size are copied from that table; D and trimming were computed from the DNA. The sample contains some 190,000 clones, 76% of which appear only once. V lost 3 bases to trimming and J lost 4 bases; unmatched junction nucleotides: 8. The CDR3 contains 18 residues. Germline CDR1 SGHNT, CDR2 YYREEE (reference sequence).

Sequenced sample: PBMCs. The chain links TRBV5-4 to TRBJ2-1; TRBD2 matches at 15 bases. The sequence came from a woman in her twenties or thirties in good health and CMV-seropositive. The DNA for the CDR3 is TGTGCCAGCAGCTCATGGACTAGCGGGGGGGCCTTATACAATGAGCAGTTCTTC. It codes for CASSSWTSGGALYNEQFF.